These T cell receptor beta chains were read from a single sample in a study of shared clonotypes between healthy human individuals. Here immunoSEQ multiplex PCR was the method, and the copy in TCRdb shows in-frame clones only, minus some. Among hundreds of thousands of clones, 90% to 95% were seen once, and the ten largest hold more than 20%. Sequenced material: naive CD8+ T cells sorted from blood. The receptors shown here come from a man younger than 40 in good health. Both conserved end residues are trimmed from each CDR3.

V,J,CDR3
TRBV5-1,TRBJ2-7,ASSDLPGRGNEQY
TRBV5-4,TRBJ2-7,ASSLEGINEQY
TRBV7-8,TRBJ2-3,ASSLWTSGGTDTQY
TRBV29-1,TRBJ1-1,SVGGYRESNTEAF
TRBV5-4,TRBJ2-1,ASSGLAGGPSYNEQF
TRBV6-6,TRBJ2-1,ASSYSGGTYNEQF
TRBV25-1,TRBJ2-7,ASSGREEAYEQY
TRBV5-5,TRBJ2-7,ASSLEYRVAGGSYEQY
TRBV4-1,TRBJ1-1,ASSQAMTGQVNTEAF
TRBV7-9,TRBJ2-1,ASSATGGPSYNEQF
TRBV7-6,TRBJ2-7,ASSLAGGPDEQY
TRBV4-1,TRBJ1-1,ASSQGQGGTEAF
TRBV11-2,TRBJ2-1,ASSLGDLGLENEQF
TRBV29-1,TRBJ2-1,SVVLLGEQF
TRBV14,TRBJ1-1,ASSQDFMDRNTEAF
TRBV29-1,TRBJ2-2,SVAPGDRALGELF
TRBV14,TRBJ2-7,ASSQDGGTGSYEQY
TRBV29-1,TRBJ2-7,SVESLSYEQY
TRBV7-9,TRBJ2-3,ASSLGSQSTWTVDTQY
TRBV27,TRBJ2-7,ATSGGGGPYEQY
TRBV5-7,TRBJ1-5,ASSQSSNQPQH
TRBV11-2,TRBJ2-7,ASSFVVLPYEQY
TRBV4-1,TRBJ2-3,ASSLDREGADTQY
TRBV2,TRBJ2-2,ASSAGGNTGELF
TRBV30,TRBJ2-7,AWRGVEAYEQY
TRBV7-2,TRBJ2-1,ATPQGYNEQF
TRBV27,TRBJ2-7,ASSYRSPPYEQY